This T cell receptor (beta chain) was sequenced in a study of T cells in localized non-small cell lung cancer (dated by TCRdb to about 2020). At the level of the whole study: The study examined T cell repertoires in roughly 240 patients with early-stage NSCLC and compared tumors with uninvolved tumor-adjacent lungs. The cohort comprised 236 treatment-naïve NSCLC patients with resected, localized lung tumors. A mean age of roughly 64 years was recorded for the NSCLC patients, of whom 120 to 150 were male and 95 to 110 were female.

The immunoSEQ Assay was used to sequence TCR beta CDR3 regions from DNA. In the authors' own workflow: T cell density was computed as TCR beta template counts normalized to usable DNA estimated by amplifying housekeeping genes. Richness was estimated with the preseqR package, extrapolating to 400,000 templates for PBMC samples and 120,000 templates for tissue samples. Clonality was defined as one minus Pielou's evenness. To identify tissue-enriched TCRs, differential abundance testing was run on productive amino-acid clonotypes with a minimum total count of 5 and an alpha of 0.1. The Jaccard Index and the Morisita Overlap Index were used to measure how much the repertoires overlapped between compartments. GLIPH grouped TCR beta CDR3s together with public tetramer-defined viral CDR3s, and a viral motif had to include at least three viral sequences and show V-gene enrichment. In its TCRdb copy, this immuneACCESS table keeps in-frame sequences only and misses some clones. Where compared with another copy, unresolved V genes explain less than half of these, and the others have no known cause. The V and J calls and the clone size are those of that table, but D and trimming were determined from the DNA. This sample is represented by around 69,000 clones; 90% of them were singletons. Together, the top ten hold under 2.5% of the sample.

The research as a whole found: Because the study design was exploratory, TCR variables were selected using unadjusted p-values without false-discovery rate correction. Higher blood T cell density associated with longer overall survival, while higher adjacent-lung clonality associated with shorter survival. The highest T cell clonality was observed in uninvolved tumor-adjacent lung, where clonality exceeded that of tumor, suggesting that antigenic responses were more focused in uninvolved tumor-adjacent lung. A median of approximately 55 of the top 100 tumor clones were detected in paired uninvolved adjacent lung, and 28 of these tumor clones were also found among the top 100 clones of the paired uninvolved adjacent lung. Because multi-region sequencing of the tumors was not done, intratumor heterogeneity could not be ruled out.

About this clone: The antigen it binds to is not known. It has no much larger one-base neighbor in the sample; base qualities were not kept.

V trim: 1 base; J trim: 0 bases; unmatched bases: 5. The CDR3 has 17 amino acids, counting the end cysteine and phenylalanine. Kept here is only the CDR3 DNA, which spans 51 bases and is read in frame from base 1. Via the germline V gene, CDR1 is SGHTA and CDR2 FQGNSA. At diagnosis, tumor, uninvolved tumor-adjacent lung and peripheral blood were collected and then preserved as a mix of FFPE and fresh-frozen material. For TCR repertoire profiling, blood samples were analyzed in the form of peripheral blood mononuclear cells. The receptor comes from a woman aged 35 to 70 with stage I lung adenocarcinoma. Source: peripheral blood, taken before any cancer treatment. The rearranged segments are TRBV7-2 and TRBJ2-3; 9 central nucleotides agree with TRBD2. The sequence in DNA is TGTGCCAGCAGCTTAGGCCTAGCGGGGAGTAGCACAGATACGCAGTATTTT. Translation gives CASSLGLAGSSTDTQYF.